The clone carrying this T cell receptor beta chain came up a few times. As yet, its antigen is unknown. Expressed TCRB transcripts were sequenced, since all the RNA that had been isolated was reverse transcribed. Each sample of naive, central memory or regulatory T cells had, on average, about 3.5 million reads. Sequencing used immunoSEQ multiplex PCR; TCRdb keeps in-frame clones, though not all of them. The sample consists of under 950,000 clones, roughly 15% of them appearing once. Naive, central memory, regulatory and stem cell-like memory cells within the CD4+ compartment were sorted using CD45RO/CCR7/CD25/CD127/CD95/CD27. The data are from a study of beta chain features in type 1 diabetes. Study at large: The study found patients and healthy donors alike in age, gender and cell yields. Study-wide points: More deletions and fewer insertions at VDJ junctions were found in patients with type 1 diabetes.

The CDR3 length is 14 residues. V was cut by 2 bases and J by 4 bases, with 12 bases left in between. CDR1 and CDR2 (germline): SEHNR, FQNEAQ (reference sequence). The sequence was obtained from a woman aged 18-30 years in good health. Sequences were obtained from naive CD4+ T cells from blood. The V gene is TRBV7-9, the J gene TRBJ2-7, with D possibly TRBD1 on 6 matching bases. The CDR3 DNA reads TGTGCCAGCAGCTTATCCCAGGGGCGGTACGAGCAGTACTTC. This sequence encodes CASSLSQGRYEQYF.